This TCR beta chain was identified in a study of T cell changes during pregnancy in multiple sclerosis. Method: immunoSEQ multiplex PCR; TCRdb's copy keeps in-frame clones and lacks some. The table shows 57,000 or so clones, with just over 90% occurring only once. The CDR3 length is 13 residues. Germline values: CDR1 MNHNY, CDR2 SVGAGI (reference sequence). Trimming shortened V by 4 bases and J by 8 bases, and 12 bases separated the two germline ends. The receptor comes from a female donor with multiple sclerosis, enrolled in a pregnancy study. The genes are TRBV6-6 and TRBJ1-3; maybe TRBD1 (6 bases). This specimen consisted of peripheral blood, obtained in the second trimester of pregnancy. CDR3 nucleotide sequence: TGTGCCAGCAGTTTCGACAGGTGGGACACCATATATTTT. Protein product: CASSFDRWDTIYF.